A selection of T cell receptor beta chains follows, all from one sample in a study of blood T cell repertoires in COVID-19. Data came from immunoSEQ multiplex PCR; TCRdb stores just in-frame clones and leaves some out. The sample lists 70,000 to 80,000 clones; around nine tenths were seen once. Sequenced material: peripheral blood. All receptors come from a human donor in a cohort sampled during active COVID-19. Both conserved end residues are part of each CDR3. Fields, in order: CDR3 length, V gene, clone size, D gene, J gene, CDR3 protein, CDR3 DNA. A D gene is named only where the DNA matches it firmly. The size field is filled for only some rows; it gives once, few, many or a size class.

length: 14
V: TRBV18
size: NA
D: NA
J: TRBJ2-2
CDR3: CASSKGGGTGELFF
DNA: TGTGCCAGCTCAAAGGGAGGAGGCACCGGGGAGCTGTTTTTT

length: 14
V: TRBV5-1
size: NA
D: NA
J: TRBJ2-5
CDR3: CASSTGQSQETQYF
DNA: TGCGCCAGCAGCACCGGACAGAGCCAAGAGACCCAGTACTTC

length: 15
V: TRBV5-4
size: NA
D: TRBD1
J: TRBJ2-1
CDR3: CASSLRQGAYNEQFF
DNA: TGTGCCAGCAGCTTGCGACAGGGGGCCTACAATGAGCAGTTCTTC

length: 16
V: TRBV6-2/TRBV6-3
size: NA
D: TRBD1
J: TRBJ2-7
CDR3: CASSYHPGQRPNEQYF
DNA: TGTGCCAGCAGTTACCATCCGGGACAGCGACCTAACGAGCAGTACTTC

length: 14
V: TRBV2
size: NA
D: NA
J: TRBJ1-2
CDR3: CASSDMALEYGYTF
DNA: TGTGCCAGCAGTGATATGGCCCTAGAGTATGGCTACACCTTC

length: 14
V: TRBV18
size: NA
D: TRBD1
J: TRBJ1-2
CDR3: CASSPAGGNYGYTF
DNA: TGTGCCAGCTCACCCGCAGGGGGAAACTATGGCTACACCTTC

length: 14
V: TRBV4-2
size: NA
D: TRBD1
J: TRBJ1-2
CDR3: CASSQGGQGSGYTF
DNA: TGTGCCAGCAGCCAAGGGGGACAGGGGAGCGGCTACACCTTC

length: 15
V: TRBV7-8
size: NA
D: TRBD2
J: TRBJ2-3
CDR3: CASSFSSGGADTQYF
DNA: TGTGCCAGCAGCTTTTCTAGCGGGGGTGCAGATACGCAGTATTTT

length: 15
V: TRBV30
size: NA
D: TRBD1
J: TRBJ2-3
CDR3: CAWSSRDRSTDTQYF
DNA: TGTGCCTGGAGTAGCAGGGACAGGAGCACAGATACGCAGTATTTT

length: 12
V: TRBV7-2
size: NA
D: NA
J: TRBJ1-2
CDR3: CASTLPPQGYTF
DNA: TGTGCCAGCACCTTACCGCCACAGGGCTACACCTTC

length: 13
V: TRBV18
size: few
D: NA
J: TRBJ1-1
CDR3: CASSLGESTEAFF
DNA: TGTGCCAGCTCACTGGGAGAATCCACTGAAGCTTTCTTT

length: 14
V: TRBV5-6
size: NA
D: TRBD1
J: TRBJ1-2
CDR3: CASSKAGQHYGYTF
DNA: TGTGCCAGCAGCAAGGCGGGACAGCACTATGGCTACACCTTC

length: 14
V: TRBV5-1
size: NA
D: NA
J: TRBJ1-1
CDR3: CASSREITGAEAFF
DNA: TGCGCCAGCAGCCGGGAGATTACGGGCGCTGAAGCTTTCTTT

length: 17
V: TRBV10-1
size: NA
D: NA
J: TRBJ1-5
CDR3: CASSSNGWTASNQPQHF
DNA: TGCGCCAGCAGTTCCAACGGTTGGACAGCGTCCAATCAGCCCCAGCATTTT

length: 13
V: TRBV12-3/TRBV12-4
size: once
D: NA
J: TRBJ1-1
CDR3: CASNTKRVTEAFF
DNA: TGTGCCAGCAATACAAAGAGGGTGACTGAAGCTTTCTTT

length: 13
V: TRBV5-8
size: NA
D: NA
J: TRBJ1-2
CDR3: CASSSQGSDGYTF
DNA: TGTGCCAGCAGCTCGCAGGGGAGCGATGGCTACACCTTC

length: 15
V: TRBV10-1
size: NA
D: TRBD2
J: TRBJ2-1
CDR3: CASSDQGLAEQEQFF
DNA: TGCGCCAGCAGTGACCAAGGACTAGCGGAACAAGAGCAGTTCTTC

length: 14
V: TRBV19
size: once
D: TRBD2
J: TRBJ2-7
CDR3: CASSIGLAAYEQYF
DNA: TGTGCCAGTAGTATCGGACTAGCCGCCTACGAGCAGTACTTC

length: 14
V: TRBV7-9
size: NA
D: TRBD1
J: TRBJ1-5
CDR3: CASSFGQGAQPQHF
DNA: TGTGCCAGCAGCTTTGGACAGGGCGCTCAGCCCCAGCATTTT

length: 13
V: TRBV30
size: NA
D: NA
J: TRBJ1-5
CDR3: CAWGVGTDQPQHF
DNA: TGTGCCTGGGGGGTTGGAACAGATCAGCCCCAGCATTTT

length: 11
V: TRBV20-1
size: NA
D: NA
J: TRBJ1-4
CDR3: CSAAEGEKLFF
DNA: TGCAGTGCTGCTGAGGGAGAAAAACTGTTTTTT

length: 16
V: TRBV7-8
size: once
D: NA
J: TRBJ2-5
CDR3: CASSLEGRGPGETQYF
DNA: TGTGCCAGCAGCTTAGAGGGGCGGGGGCCGGGAGAGACCCAGTACTTC

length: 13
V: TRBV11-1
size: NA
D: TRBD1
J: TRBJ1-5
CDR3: CASSLDREQPQHF
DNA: TGTGCCAGCAGCCTTGACAGGGAACAGCCCCAGCATTTT

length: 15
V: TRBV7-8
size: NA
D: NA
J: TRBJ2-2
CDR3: CASSRRQLNTGELFF
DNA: TGTGCCAGCAGCAGAAGACAGCTGAACACCGGGGAGCTGTTTTTT

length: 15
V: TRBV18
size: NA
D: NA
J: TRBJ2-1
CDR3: CASSLARVSYNEQFF
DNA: TGTGCCAGCTCGTTGGCCAGGGTATCTTACAATGAGCAGTTCTTC

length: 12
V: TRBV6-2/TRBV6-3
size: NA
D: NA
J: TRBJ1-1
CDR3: CASSRAGTEAFF
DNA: TGTGCCAGCAGTCGGGCGGGGACTGAAGCTTTCTTT

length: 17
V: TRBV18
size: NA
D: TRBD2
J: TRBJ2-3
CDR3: CASSPRTSGDISDTQYF
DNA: TGTGCCAGCTCACCCAGGACTAGCGGGGACATATCGGATACGCAGTATTTT

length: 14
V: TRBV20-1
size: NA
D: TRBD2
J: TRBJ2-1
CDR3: CSASLAGGDNEQFF
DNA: TGCAGTGCTAGTTTAGCGGGGGGTGACAATGAGCAGTTCTTC

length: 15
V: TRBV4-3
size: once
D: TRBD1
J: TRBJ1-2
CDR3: CASSQGTGGFDGYTF
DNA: TGCGCCAGCAGCCAAGGTACAGGGGGCTTTGATGGCTACACCTTC

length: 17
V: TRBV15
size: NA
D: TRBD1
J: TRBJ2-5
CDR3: CATSRDTGGGIQETQYF
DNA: TGTGCCACCAGCAGAGACACAGGGGGCGGAATCCAAGAGACCCAGTACTTC

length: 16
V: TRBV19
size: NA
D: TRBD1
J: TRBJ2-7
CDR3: CASSDTGGPFLREQYF
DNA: TGTGCCAGTAGTGATACAGGGGGCCCCTTCCTGAGGGAGCAGTACTTC

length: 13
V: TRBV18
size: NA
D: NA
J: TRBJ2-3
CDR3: CASSPTGRDTQYF
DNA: TGTGCCAGCTCCCCGACTGGTCGAGATACGCAGTATTTT

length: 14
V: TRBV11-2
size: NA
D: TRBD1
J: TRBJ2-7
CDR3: CASSFVQGVREQYF
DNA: TGTGCCAGCAGCTTTGTTCAGGGGGTCCGGGAGCAGTACTTC

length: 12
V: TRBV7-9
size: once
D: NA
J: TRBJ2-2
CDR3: CGRVSNTGELFF
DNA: TGCGGTCGGGTCAGTAACACCGGGGAGCTGTTTTTT

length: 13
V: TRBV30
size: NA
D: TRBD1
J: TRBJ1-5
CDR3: CAWQTGGDQPQHF
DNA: TGTGCCTGGCAGACAGGGGGAGATCAGCCCCAGCATTTT

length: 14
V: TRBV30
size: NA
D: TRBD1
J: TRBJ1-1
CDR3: CAWSAGTGETEAFF
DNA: TGTGCCTGGAGCGCCGGGACAGGGGAGACTGAAGCTTTCTTT

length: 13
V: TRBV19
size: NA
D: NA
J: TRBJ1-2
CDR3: CASSILRYYGYTF
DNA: TGTGCCAGTAGTATTCTCCGGTACTATGGCTACACCTTC

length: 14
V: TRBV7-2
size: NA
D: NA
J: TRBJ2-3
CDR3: CASSLGGPTDTQYF
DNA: TGTGCCAGCAGCTTAGGGGGGCCCACAGATACGCAGTATTTT

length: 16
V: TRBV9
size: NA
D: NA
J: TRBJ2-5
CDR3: CASSVGNHRPPLTQYF
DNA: TGTGCCAGCAGCGTTGGGAACCACAGGCCCCCGCTGACCCAGTACTTC

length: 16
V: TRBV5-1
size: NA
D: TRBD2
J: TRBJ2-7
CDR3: CASKRGKDSLSYEQYF
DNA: TGCGCCAGCAAGCGGGGTAAGGATTCCCTCTCCTACGAGCAGTACTTC

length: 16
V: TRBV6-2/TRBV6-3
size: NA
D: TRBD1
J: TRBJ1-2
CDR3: CASSFLRDRLNYGYTF
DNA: TGTGCCAGCAGTTTCCTCCGGGACAGGCTCAACTATGGCTACACCTTC

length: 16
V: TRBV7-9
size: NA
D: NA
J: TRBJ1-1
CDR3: CASSPRPTGSNTEAFF
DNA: TGTGCCAGCAGCCCCCGCCCGACAGGTTCAAACACTGAAGCTTTCTTT

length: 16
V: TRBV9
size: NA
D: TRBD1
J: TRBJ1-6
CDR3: CASSVGTGELGSPLHF
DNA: TGTGCCAGCAGCGTAGGGACAGGGGAACTTGGTTCACCCCTCCACTTT

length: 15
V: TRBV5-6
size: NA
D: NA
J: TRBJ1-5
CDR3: CASSSLNSPNQPQHF
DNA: TGTGCCAGCAGCTCGTTAAACAGCCCGAATCAGCCCCAGCATTTT

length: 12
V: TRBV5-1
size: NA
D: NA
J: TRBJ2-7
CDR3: CASSGDTYEQYF
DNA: TGCGCCAGCTCGGGGGATACCTACGAGCAGTACTTC

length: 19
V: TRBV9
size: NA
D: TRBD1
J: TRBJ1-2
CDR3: CASSPRDRGILMDRYGYTF
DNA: TGTGCCAGCAGCCCGCGGGACAGGGGGATTCTAATGGACCGCTATGGCTACACCTTC

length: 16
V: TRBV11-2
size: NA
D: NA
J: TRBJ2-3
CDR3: CASSLRRGPRTDTQYF
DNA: TGTGCCAGCAGCTTAAGGCGGGGCCCCCGCACAGATACGCAGTATTTT

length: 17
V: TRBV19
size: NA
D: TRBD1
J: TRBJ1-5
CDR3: CASSAQEGADLYQPQHF
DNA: TGTGCCAGTAGTGCCCAGGAGGGGGCAGACCTCTATCAGCCCCAGCATTTT

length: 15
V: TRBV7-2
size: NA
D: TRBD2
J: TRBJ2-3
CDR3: CASSFFRGGPDTQYF
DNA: TGTGCCAGCAGCTTCTTCCGGGGGGGGCCGGATACGCAGTATTTT

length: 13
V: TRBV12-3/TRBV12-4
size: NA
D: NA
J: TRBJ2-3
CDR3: CASGLSRADTQYF
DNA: TGTGCCAGCGGCCTTTCCAGGGCAGATACGCAGTATTTT

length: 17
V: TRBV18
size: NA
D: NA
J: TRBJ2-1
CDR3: CASSPPVGTGGYNEQFF
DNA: TGTGCCAGCTCACCCCCCGTCGGGACTGGTGGCTACAATGAGCAGTTCTTC

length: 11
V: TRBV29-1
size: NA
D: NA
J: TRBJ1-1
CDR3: CSVDRGTEAFF
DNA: TGCAGCGTTGACAGGGGAACTGAAGCTTTCTTT

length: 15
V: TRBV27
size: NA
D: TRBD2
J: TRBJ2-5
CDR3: CASSRTSGGKETQYF
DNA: TGTGCCAGCAGTCGGACTAGCGGGGGAAAAGAGACCCAGTACTTC

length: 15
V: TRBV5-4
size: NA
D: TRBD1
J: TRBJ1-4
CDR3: CASSTSGTGDEKLFF
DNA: TGTGCCAGCAGCACGTCCGGGACAGGCGATGAAAAACTGTTTTTT

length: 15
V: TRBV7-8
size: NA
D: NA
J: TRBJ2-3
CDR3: CASSPWSVGTDTQYF
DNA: TGTGCCAGCAGCCCATGGTCGGTTGGCACAGATACGCAGTATTTT

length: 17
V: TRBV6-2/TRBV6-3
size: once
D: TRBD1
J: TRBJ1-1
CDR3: CASSYGRDRVKNTEAFF
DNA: TGTGCCAGCAGTTACGGACGGGACAGGGTCAAGAACACTGAAGCTTTCTTT

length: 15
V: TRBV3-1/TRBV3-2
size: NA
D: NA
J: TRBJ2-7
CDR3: CASSQDWAGKNEQYF
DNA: TGTGCCAGCAGCCAAGATTGGGCAGGGAAGAACGAGCAGTACTTC